Following are 22 T cell receptor beta chains from one sample sequenced in a study of identical twins. From the 5' RACE reads, TCRdb called clonotypes with MiXCR, one entry per CDR3 protein. The table lists roughly 1,500,000 distinct CDR3 sequences, more than 30% of them singletons. The specimen sequenced was cord blood. Source of these receptors: a newborn girl in good health.

This clonotype was seen more than once but under ten times. This rearrangement joins TRBV24-1 to TRBJ2-3; D uncertain. Germline V CDR1 and CDR2: KGHDR, SFDVKD. The V and J ends lost 2 bases and 1 base respectively, with 18 bases between them. This CDR3 is 18 amino acids long. The CDR3 coding sequence is TGTGCCACCAGTGATTCAGGTCAACTTGGCAGCCGCACAGATACGCAGTATTTT. Amino acid sequence: CATSDSGQLGSRTDTQYF.

The chain combines TRBV5-1 with TRBJ2-7; no firm D call. Germline CDR1 and CDR2: SGHRS and YFSETQ. Trimming removed 1 base at V and 3 bases at J, with 14 bases between. This CDR3 region has 15 residues. The CDR3 sequence: CASSLFSDGGYEQYF. CDR3 coding DNA: TGCGCCAGCAGCTTGTTCTCCGACGGTGGCTACGAGCAGTACTTC.

The table lists this clonotype with many counts. This chain connects TRBV4-1 to TRBJ1-2, with D unclear. The V gene lost 4 bases and the J gene lost 4 bases, with 13 bases spanning the gap. CDR3 length: 14 residues. Per the germline V gene, CDR1 is MGHRA and CDR2 is YSYEKL. The CDR3 reads CASSLAVGGYGYTF. CDR3 nucleotide sequence: TGCGCCAGCAGCCTGGCGGTAGGAGGCTATGGCTACACCTTC.

This chain connects TRBV5-1 to TRBJ2-6; D not resolved. The CDR3 is 15 amino acids. Trimming left V 3 bases short and J 1 base short, with 8 bases between. Germline CDR1 SGHRS, CDR2 YFSETQ. The CDR3 nucleotides are TGCGCCAGCAGCTACATCCAGTCTGGGGCCAACGTCCTGACTTTC. Its translation is CASSYIQSGANVLTF.

The chain joins TRBV20-1 to TRBJ2-7; 8 bases agree with TRBD1. CDR3 length: 14 residues. V lost 5 bases, J lost 4 bases, and 10 bases stayed unmatched. Germline CDR1 DFQATT, CDR2 SNEGSKA (reference sequence). The CDR3 protein is CSALGTGIGYEQYF. In DNA, the CDR3 is TGCAGTGCTCTAGGGACAGGAATTGGGTACGAGCAGTACTTC.

V usage is TRBV20-1 and J usage is TRBJ2-7; D possibly uses TRBD1 or TRBD2 (5 bases each). With 0 bases removed from V and 3 bases from J, the gap between germline ends came to 15 bases. Germline values: CDR1 DFQATT, CDR2 SNEGSKA (reference sequence). The CDR3 contains 15 residues. The CDR3 DNA is TGCAGTGCTAGAGAGTCGGGACGCGCGGTCTACGAGCAGTACTTC. Its translation is CSARESGRAVYEQYF.

The chain joins TRBV7-8 to TRBJ2-3; TRBD1 aligns across 7 bases. V shed 3 bases and J 4 bases; nucleotides not matched to a gene: 1. The germline CDR1 and CDR2 sequences are SGHVS and FQNEAQ. This CDR3 region has 13 residues. The DNA of the CDR3 is TGTGCCAGCAGCTTCGACAGGGCAGATACGCAGTATTTT. This sequence encodes CASSFDRADTQYF.

The CDR3 loop reads CASSQGRILNYGYTF. In DNA, the CDR3 is TGTGCCAGCAGCCAAGGACGGATCCTTAACTATGGCTACACCTTC. This chain connects TRBV3-1 to TRBJ1-2; no clear D. This CDR3 comprises 15 residues. The germline V and J ends were trimmed by 1 base and 1 base, with 10 bases remaining between them. The germline CDR1 and CDR2 sequences are LGHDT and YNNKEL (reference sequence).

The CDR3: CSAFPGQGGNTEAFF. The DNA of the CDR3 is TGCAGTGCTTTTCCGGGACAGGGTGGTAACACTGAAGCTTTCTTT. The chain uses TRBV20-1 and TRBJ1-1; TRBD1 aligns across 9 bases. CDR3 length: 15 residues. Germline-derived CDR1 and CDR2 are DFQATT and SNEGSKA (reference sequence). Unmatched junction bases numbered 9, after V lost 5 bases and J lost 2 bases.

This chain joins TRBV29-1 and TRBJ2-3, with 14 bases lining up with TRBD2. V lost 6 bases and J lost 5; bases outside the gene matches: 7. From germline, CDR1 is SQVTM and CDR2 ANQGSEA. The CDR3 has 15 amino acids. This chain's CDR3 is CSVPGLAGVRDTQYF. CDR3 DNA sequence: TGCAGCGTCCCGGGACTAGCGGGAGTAAGAGATACGCAGTATTTT.

As for this clonotype: This may stem from a read error, because a much larger clone lies one nucleotide away. The V and J genes are TRBV7-9 and TRBJ2-3; the D is unclear. Germline V gene sequence: CDR1 SEHNR, CDR2 FQNEAQ (reference sequence). Trimming removed 5 bases from V and 2 bases from J, with 20 bases in between. The CDR3 extends over 17 amino acids. The CDR3 nucleotides read TGTGCCAGCAGCCCTCATGGAGTCGGATTCCTCACAGATACGCAGTATTTT. Encoded protein: CASSPHGVGFLTDTQYF.

The chain couples TRBV28 to TRBJ2-7; 12 bases are a match to TRBD2. The V gene end was trimmed by 7 bases and the J gene end by 4 bases; junction bases not matched to a gene: 8. This CDR3 is 15 amino acids long. Germline assignment: CDR1 MDHEN and CDR2 SYDVKM. The CDR3 reads CASMPTSGSPYEQYF. Written as DNA, the CDR3 is TGTGCCAGCATGCCGACTAGCGGGAGCCCTTACGAGCAGTACTTC. The full variable domain, in which reference TRBV28 and TRBJ2-7 provide the parts outside the CDR3, is DVKVTQSSRYLVKRTGEKVFLECVQDMDHENMFWYRQDPGLGLRLIYFSYDVKMKEKGDIPEGYSVSREKKERFSLILESASTNQTSMYLCASMPTSGSPYEQYFGPGTRLTVT.

This clonotype was recorded a few times. The chain employs TRBV7-2 and TRBJ2-1; 11 positions match TRBD2. The trim removed 0 bases at V and 6 bases at J, leaving 4 bases unmatched. Germline assignment: CDR1 SGHTA and CDR2 FQGNSA. The CDR3 runs 16 residues. The CDR3 protein is CASSLAHLAGGNEQFF. The CDR3 DNA reads as TGTGCCAGCAGCTTAGCGCACCTAGCGGGGGGCAATGAGCAGTTCTTC.

This clonotype has a handful of counts. V gene TRBV6-6 combines with J gene TRBJ1-5; D gene uncertain. V was clipped by 2 bases and J by 0 bases, with 8 bases between them. Germline V lookup: CDR1 MNHNY, CDR2 SVGAGI (reference sequence). The CDR3 spans 15 residues. CDR3 in amino acids: CASSYVPHSNQPQHF. The CDR3 DNA reads TGTGCCAGCAGTTACGTCCCCCATAGCAATCAGCCCCAGCATTTT.

This clonotype was counted a few times. This sequence joins TRBV20-1 and TRBJ2-4, with D unresolved. The CDR3 extends over 14 amino acids. Per the germline V gene, CDR1 is DFQATT and CDR2 is SNEGSKA (reference sequence). Trimming cost V 3 bases and J 3 bases, with 12 bases left between them. The CDR3 sequence: CSASPSWGKNIQYF. The DNA of the CDR3 is TGCAGTGCTAGCCCTTCGTGGGGCAAAAACATTCAGTACTTC.

CDR3 amino acids: CSVEVPANYEQYF. The CDR3 coding sequence is TGCAGCGTTGAGGTCCCGGCCAACTACGAGCAGTACTTC. The rearrangement links TRBV29-1 to TRBJ2-7; D unresolved. The germline V gene has CDR1 SQVTM and CDR2 ANQGSEA. There are 13 residues in the CDR3. Trimming removed 3 bases at V and 3 bases at J, with 12 bases between.

This rearrangement joins TRBV20-1 to TRBJ2-5, with TRBD2 identical over 14 bases. Germline V gene sequence: CDR1 DFQATT, CDR2 SNEGSKA (reference sequence). After removal of 3 bases from V and 4 bases from J, the junction contained 10 bases not matched to a gene. This CDR3 comprises 17 residues. The CDR3 is CSASDGTSGRQTETQYF. CDR3 nucleotides: TGCAGTGCTAGCGACGGGACTAGCGGGAGACAAACAGAGACCCAGTACTTC.

This clonotype was observed a handful of times. The chain links TRBV6-5 to TRBJ2-3; perhaps TRBD2 as D (6 bases). Germline loops: CDR1 MNHEY, CDR2 SVGAGI. V dropped 5 bases and J dropped 2 bases, with 29 bases sitting between them. This CDR3 comprises 20 residues. CDR3 protein: CASSVLAFRRKRVNTDTQYF. DNA for the CDR3: TGTGCCAGCAGTGTACTAGCATTTAGACGGAAACGGGTAAACACAGATACGCAGTATTTT.

There are a few counts of this clonotype. The rearrangement uses TRBV9 and TRBJ2-7; TRBD1 aligns across 8 bases. CDR1 SGDLS and CDR2 YYNGEE come from the germline V gene. The trim removed 2 bases at V and 3 bases at J, leaving 7 bases unmatched. The CDR3 is 15 amino acids. The CDR3 coding sequence is TGTGCCAGCAGCGTCGGACAGGGTTCTGTCTACGAGCAGTACTTC. This translates into CASSVGQGSVYEQYF.

The sample holds a few counts of this clonotype. The rearrangement links TRBV7-2 to TRBJ2-4; D remains unclear. Trimming cost V 5 bases and J 0 bases, with 14 bases left between them. Germline V gene sequence: CDR1 SGHTA, CDR2 FQGNSA. CDR3 length: 16 residues. CDR3 DNA sequence: TGTGCCAGCAGCCTATGGGCGGTTTTAGCCAAAAACATTCAGTACTTC. Translation: CASSLWAVLAKNIQYF.

This clonotype was found a few times. The chain combines TRBV5-6 with TRBJ1-2; D possibly corresponds to TRBD1 (6 bases). The CDR3 consists of 13 residues. The V gene lost 1 base and the J gene lost 9 bases, with 13 bases spanning the gap. Germline values: CDR1 SGHDT, CDR2 YYEEEE. CDR3 bases: TGTGCCAGCAGCTTGAACAGGGCCAGGAGCTACACCTTC. It specifies CASSLNRARSYTF. Filled out from reference TRBV5-6 and TRBJ1-2, the complete variable domain reads DAGVTQSPTHLIKTRGQQVTLRCSPKSGHDTVSWYQQALGQGPQFIFQYYEEEERQRGNFPDRFSGHQFPNYSSELNVNALLLGDSALYLCASSLNRARSYTFGSGTRLTVV.

This rearrangement joins TRBV12-3 or TRBV12-4 to TRBJ2-2, with TRBD1 matching 9 bases. The V segment lost 10 bases and the J segment 6 bases; nucleotides outside the gene matches: 12. The CDR3 covers 15 residues. The CDR3 here is CAIRSDRGEAGELFF. The CDR3 nucleotides are TGTGCCATCCGATCGGACAGGGGAGAAGCCGGGGAGCTGTTTTTT.